This TCR beta chain emerged from a study of beta chain features in type 1 diabetes. Germline trimming cut 6 bases from V and 1 base from J; bases unmatched to any gene: 5. Per the germline V gene, CDR1 is SNHLY and CDR2 is FYNNEI. The CDR3 spans 15 residues. This clone occurred many times. Other DNA sequences in the same sample also yield this CDR3. The authors reverse transcribed all of the isolated RNA, so sequencing captured expressed TCRB transcripts. The assay was immunoSEQ multiplex PCR, and TCRdb's table has in-frame clones only and misses some. The data show about 220,000 clones, with approximately 10% seen just once and over 1% held by the top ten.

The rearrangement joins TRBV2 to TRBJ2-7; the match to TRBD2 covers 11 bases. The sample consisted of central memory CD4+ T cells from blood. The sequence was collected from a man between 18 and 35 years old in good health. The CDR3 DNA reads as TGTGCCAGCAGCAGTAGCGGGAGGGGATCCTACGAGCAGTACTTC. This codes for CASSSSGRGSYEQYF.